The clone carrying this T cell receptor beta chain was detected once. Antigen specificity is unknown. Trimming took 4 bases from V and 1 from J, leaving 19 bases between them. This CDR3 has 18 amino acids. CDR1 is SGHAT and CDR2 is FQNNGV in the germline V gene. This sample is drawn from a study of T cell responses to AZD1222 COVID-19 vaccine. Study conclusions and caveats: Just a handful of AZD1222 recipients tested seropositive at baseline.

Only in-frame clones appear in the TCRdb table, and some are missing; sequencing was by immunoSEQ multiplex PCR. Of about 130,000 clones listed, 92% are singletons. This material consisted of peripheral blood, taken on day 0 of AZD1222 vaccination. The receptor was isolated from an adult in good health. The rearrangement links TRBV11-2 to TRBJ2-2; D may be TRBD1 (5 bases). The chain's CDR3 is CASSSPRGRHKNTGELFF. CDR3 DNA: TGTGCCAGCAGCTCGCCTAGGGGTAGACATAAGAACACCGGGGAGCTGTTTTTT.